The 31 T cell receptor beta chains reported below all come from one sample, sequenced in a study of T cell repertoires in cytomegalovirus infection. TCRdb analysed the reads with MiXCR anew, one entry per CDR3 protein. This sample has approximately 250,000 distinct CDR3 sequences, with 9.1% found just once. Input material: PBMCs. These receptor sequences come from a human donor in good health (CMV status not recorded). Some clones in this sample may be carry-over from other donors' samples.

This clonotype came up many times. The chain's CDR3 is CASSTNRGSYEQYF. CDR3 bases: TGTGCCAGCAGTACGAACAGGGGATCCTACGAGCAGTACTTC. The chain recombines TRBV6-5 with TRBJ2-7; 7 nucleotides match TRBD1. The length of the CDR3 is 14 residues. Germline lookup yields CDR1 MNHEY and CDR2 SVGAGI. The trim removed 5 bases at V and 1 base at J, leaving 5 bases unmatched.

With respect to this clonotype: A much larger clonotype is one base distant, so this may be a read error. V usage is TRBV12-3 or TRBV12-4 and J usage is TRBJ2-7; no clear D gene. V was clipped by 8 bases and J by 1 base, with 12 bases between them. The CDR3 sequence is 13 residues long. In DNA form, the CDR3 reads TGTGCCAGCGGTCCCAGAATGTCCTACGAGCAGTACTTC. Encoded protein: CASGPRMSYEQYF.

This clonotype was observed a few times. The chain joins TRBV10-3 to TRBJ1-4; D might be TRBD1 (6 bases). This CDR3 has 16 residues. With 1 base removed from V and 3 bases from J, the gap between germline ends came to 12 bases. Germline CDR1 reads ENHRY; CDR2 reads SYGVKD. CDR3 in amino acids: CAISEFAGAANEKLFF. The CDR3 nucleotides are TGTGCCATCAGTGAGTTTGCAGGGGCGGCTAATGAAAAACTGTTTTTT.

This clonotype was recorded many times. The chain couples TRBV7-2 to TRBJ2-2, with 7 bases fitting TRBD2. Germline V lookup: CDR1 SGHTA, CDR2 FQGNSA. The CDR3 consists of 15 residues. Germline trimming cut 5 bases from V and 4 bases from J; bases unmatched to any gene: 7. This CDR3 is CASSRGRASTGELFF. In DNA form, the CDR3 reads TGTGCCAGCAGCCGGGGGAGGGCCTCCACCGGGGAGCTGTTTTTT.

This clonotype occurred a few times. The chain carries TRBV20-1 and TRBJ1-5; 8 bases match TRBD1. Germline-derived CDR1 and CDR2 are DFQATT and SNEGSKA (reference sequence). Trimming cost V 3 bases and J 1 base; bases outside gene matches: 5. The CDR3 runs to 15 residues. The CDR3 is CSARDRDASNQPQHF. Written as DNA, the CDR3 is TGCAGTGCTAGGGACAGGGACGCGAGCAATCAGCCCCAGCATTTT.

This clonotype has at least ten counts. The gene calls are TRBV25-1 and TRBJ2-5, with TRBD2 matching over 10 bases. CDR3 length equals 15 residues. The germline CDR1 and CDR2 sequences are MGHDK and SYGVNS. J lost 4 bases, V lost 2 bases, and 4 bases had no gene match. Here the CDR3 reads CASSEPGLASETQYF. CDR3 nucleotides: TGTGCCAGCAGTGAACCGGGACTAGCGTCAGAGACCCAGTACTTC.

The CDR3, as DNA: TGTGCCAGTCAGGGGGCCGAGACCCAGTACTTC. Protein sequence: CASQGAETQYF. This chain joins TRBV7-9 and TRBJ2-5; 8 nucleotides align to TRBD1. Unmatched junction bases numbered 2, after V lost 9 bases and J lost 5 bases. Germline CDR1 is SEHNR and CDR2 is FQNEAQ (reference sequence). This CDR3 has 11 residues.

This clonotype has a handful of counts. The CDR3 is CASTPPTGRAEAFF. The CDR3 nucleotides are TGTGCCAGTACCCCCCCGACAGGGAGGGCTGAAGCTTTCTTT. The chain recombines TRBV19 with TRBJ1-1; TRBD1 agrees at 7 bases. The CDR3 is made up of 14 amino acids. In germline, CDR1 is LNHDA, CDR2 SQIVND (reference sequence). J lost 6 bases, V lost 7 bases, and 11 bases had no gene match.

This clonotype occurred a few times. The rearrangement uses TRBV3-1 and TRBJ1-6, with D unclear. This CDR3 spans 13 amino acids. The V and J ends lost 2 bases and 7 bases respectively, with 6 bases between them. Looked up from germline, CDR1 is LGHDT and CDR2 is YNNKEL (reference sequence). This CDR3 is CASSQSRNSPLHF. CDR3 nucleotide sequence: TGTGCCAGCAGCCAAAGCAGGAATTCACCCCTCCACTTT.

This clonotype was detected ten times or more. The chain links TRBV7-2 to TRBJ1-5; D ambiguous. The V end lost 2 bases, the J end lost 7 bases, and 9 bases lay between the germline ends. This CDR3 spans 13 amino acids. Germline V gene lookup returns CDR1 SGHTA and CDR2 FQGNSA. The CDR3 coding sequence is TGTGCCAGCAGCTTACGCGTGGACCAGCCCCAGCATTTT. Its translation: CASSLRVDQPQHF.

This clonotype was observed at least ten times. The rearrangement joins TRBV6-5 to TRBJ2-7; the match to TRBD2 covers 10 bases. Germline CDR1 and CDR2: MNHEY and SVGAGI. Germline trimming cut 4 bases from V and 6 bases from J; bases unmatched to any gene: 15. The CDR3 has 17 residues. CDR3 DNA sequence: TGTGCCAGCAGTTCTCTCGTAACACTAGCGGGATCCGCCGAGCAGTACTTC. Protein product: CASSSLVTLAGSAEQYF.

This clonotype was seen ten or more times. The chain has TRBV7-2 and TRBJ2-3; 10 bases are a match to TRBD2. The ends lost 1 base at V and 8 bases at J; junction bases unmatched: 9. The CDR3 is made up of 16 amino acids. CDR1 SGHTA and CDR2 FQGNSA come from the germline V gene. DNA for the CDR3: TGTGCCAGCAGCTTAGTTCCTAGCGGGAGTTCTGGTACGCAGTATTTT. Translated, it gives CASSLVPSGSSGTQYF.

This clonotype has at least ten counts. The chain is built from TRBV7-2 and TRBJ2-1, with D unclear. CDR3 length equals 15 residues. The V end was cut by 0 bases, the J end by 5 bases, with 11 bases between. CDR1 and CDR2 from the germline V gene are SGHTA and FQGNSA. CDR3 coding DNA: TGTGCCAGCAGCTTAGCAAGTCTCCCAAACAATGAGCAGTTCTTC. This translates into CASSLASLPNNEQFF. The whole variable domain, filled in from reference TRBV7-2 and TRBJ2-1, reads GAGVSQSPSNKVTEKGKDVELRCDPISGHTALYWYRQSLGQGLEFLIYFQGNSAPDKSGLPSDRFSAERTGGSVSTLTIQRTQQEDSAVYLCASSLASLPNNEQFFGPGTRLTVL.

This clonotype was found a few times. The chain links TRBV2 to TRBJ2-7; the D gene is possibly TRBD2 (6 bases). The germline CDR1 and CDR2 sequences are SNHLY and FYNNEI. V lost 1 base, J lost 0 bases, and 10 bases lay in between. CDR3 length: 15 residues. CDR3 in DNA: TGTGCCAGCAGTGAAGGGGCGGGGCACTCCTACGAGCAGTACTTC. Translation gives CASSEGAGHSYEQYF.

The DNA of the CDR3 is TGTGCCAGCAGCCCTCTAAAAACGACAGGGGGTGACACTGAAGCTTTCTTT. Translating gives CASSPLKTTGGDTEAFF. The chain employs TRBV7-3 and TRBJ1-1, with 9 positions matching TRBD1. The V gene's germline CDR1 is SGHTA and CDR2 FQGTGA. There are 17 residues in the CDR3. With 5 bases clipped from V and 3 bases from J, the junction kept 13 bases outside the gene matches.

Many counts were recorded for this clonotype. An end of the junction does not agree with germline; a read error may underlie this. CDR3 loop: CASSLTTGGSGNTIYF. In DNA form, the CDR3 reads TGTGCCAGCAGCCTAACGACAGGTGGCTCTGGAAACACCATATATTTT. This chain links TRBV7-3 with TRBJ1-3; possible D gene TRBD1, 6 bases. The CDR3 is made up of 16 amino acids. Germline V gene data show CDR1 as SGHTA and CDR2 as FQGTGA.

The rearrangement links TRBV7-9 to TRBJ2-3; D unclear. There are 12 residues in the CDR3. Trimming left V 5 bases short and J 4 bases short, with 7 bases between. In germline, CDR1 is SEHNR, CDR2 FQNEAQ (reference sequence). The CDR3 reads CASSPPPDTQYF. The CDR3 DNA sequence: TGTGCCAGCAGCCCCCCGCCAGATACGCAGTATTTT.

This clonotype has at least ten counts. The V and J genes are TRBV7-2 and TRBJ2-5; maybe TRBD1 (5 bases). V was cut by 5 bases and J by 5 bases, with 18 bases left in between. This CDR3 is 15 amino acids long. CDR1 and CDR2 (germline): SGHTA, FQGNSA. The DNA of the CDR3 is TGTGCCAGCAGCCCGAATCCAGGGTCTTCGGAGACCCAGTACTTC. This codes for CASSPNPGSSETQYF.

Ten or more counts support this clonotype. This CDR3 is CASSQDRGVPYNEQFF. CDR3 sequence (DNA): TGCGCCAGCAGCCAAGATAGGGGGGTACCCTACAATGAGCAGTTCTTC. This rearrangement joins TRBV4-3 to TRBJ2-1; D possibly matches TRBD1 or TRBD2 (6 bases each). Trimming took 0 bases from V and 2 from J, leaving 11 bases between them. Germline-derived CDR1 and CDR2 are LGHNA and YSLEER. The CDR3 runs 16 residues.

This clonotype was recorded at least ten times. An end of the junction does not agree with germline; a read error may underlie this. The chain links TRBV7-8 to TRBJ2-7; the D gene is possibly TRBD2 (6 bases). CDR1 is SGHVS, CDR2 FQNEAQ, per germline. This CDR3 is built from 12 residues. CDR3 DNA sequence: TGTGCCAGCAGCTTAGGGATAGCGGAAAGCCACTTC. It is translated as CASSLGIAESHF. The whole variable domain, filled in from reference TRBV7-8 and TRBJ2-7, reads GAGVSQSPRYKVAKRGQDVALRCDPISGHVSLFWYQQALGQGPEFLTYFQNEAQLDKSGLPSDRFFAERPEGSVSTLKIQRTQQEDSAVYLCASSLGIAESHFGPGTRLTVT.

The CDR3: CAWAADLDQPQHF. The CDR3, as DNA: TGTGCCTGGGCCGCCGACTTGGACCAGCCCCAGCATTTT. The rearrangement joins TRBV30 to TRBJ1-5; D not resolved. The V gene's germline CDR1 is GTSNPN and CDR2 SVGIG (reference sequence). The CDR3 contains 13 residues. Trimming removed 5 bases from V and 7 bases from J, with 15 bases in between.

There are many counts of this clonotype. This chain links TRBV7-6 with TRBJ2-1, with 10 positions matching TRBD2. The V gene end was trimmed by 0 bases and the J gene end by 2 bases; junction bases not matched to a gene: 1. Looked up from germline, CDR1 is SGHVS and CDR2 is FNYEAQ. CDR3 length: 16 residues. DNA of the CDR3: TGTGCCAGCAGCTTAGCCGGGACTAGCGCCTACAATGAGCAGTTCTTC. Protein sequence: CASSLAGTSAYNEQFF.

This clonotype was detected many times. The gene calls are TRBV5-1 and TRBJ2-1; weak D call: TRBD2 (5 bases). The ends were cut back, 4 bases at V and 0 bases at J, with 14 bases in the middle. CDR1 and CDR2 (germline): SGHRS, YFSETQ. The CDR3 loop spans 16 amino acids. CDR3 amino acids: CASSPPRDSSYNEQFF. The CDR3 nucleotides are TGCGCCAGCAGCCCACCGAGGGATAGCTCCTACAATGAGCAGTTCTTC. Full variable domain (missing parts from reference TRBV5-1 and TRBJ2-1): KAGVTQTPRYLIKTRGQQVTLSCSPISGHRSVSWYQQTPGQGLQFLFEYFSETQRNKGNFPGRFSGRQFSNSRSEMNVSTLELGDSALYLCASSPPRDSSYNEQFFGPGTRLTVL.

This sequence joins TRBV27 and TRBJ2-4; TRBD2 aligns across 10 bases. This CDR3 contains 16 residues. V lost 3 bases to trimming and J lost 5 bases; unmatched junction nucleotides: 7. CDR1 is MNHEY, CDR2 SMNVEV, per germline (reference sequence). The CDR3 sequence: CASSFLGTSAQNIQYF. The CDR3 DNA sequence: TGTGCCAGCAGTTTCCTCGGGACTAGCGCGCAAAACATTCAGTACTTC.

The CDR3 sequence is CASSARTTSAAPEQYF. CDR3 DNA: TGTGCCAGCAGTGCCCGGACTACTAGCGCCGCTCCCGAGCAGTACTTC. The chain uses TRBV2 and TRBJ2-7, with 7 bases lining up with TRBD2. The germline V gene encodes CDR1 SNHLY and CDR2 FYNNEI. The CDR3 runs 16 residues. With 4 bases clipped from V and 6 bases from J, the junction kept 15 bases outside the gene matches.

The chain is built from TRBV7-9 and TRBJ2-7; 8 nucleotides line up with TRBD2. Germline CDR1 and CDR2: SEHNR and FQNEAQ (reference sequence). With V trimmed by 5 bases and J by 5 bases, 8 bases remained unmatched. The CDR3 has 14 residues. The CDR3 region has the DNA TGTGCCAGCAGCCCCGGGACTAGGGGGAACGAGCAGTACTTC. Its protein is CASSPGTRGNEQYF.

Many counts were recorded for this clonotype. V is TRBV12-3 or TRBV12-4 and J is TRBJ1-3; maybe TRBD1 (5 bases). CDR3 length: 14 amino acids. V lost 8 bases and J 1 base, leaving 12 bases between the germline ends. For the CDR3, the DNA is TGTGCCAGCCGGGGCGGAGGTTCTGGAAACACCATATATTTT. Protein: CASRGGGSGNTIYF.

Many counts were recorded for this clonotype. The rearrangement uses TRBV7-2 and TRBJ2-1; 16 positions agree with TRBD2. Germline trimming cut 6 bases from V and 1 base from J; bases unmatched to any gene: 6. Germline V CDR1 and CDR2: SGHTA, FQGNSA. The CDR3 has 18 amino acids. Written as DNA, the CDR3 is TGTGCCAGCAGACAAACGGGACTAGCGGGAGGGTCCTACAATGAGCAGTTCTTC. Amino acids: CASRQTGLAGGSYNEQFF.

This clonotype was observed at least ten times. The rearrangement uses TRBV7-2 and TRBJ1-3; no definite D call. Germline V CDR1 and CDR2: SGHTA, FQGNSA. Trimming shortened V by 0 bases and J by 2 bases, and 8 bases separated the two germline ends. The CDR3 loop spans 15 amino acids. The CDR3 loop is CASSLAAQTGNTIYF. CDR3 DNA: TGTGCCAGCAGCTTAGCGGCGCAGACTGGAAACACCATATATTTT.

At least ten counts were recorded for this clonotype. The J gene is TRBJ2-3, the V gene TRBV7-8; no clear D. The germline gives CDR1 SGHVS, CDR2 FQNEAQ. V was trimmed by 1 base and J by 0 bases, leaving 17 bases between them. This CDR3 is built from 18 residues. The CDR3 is CASSLVVAGRFSTDTQYF. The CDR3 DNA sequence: TGTGCCAGCAGCTTAGTGGTGGCAGGCCGTTTTAGCACAGATACGCAGTATTTT. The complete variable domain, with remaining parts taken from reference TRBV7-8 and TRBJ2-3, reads GAGVSQSPRYKVAKRGQDVALRCDPISGHVSLFWYQQALGQGPEFLTYFQNEAQLDKSGLPSDRFFAERPEGSVSTLKIQRTQQEDSAVYLCASSLVVAGRFSTDTQYFGPGTRLTVL.

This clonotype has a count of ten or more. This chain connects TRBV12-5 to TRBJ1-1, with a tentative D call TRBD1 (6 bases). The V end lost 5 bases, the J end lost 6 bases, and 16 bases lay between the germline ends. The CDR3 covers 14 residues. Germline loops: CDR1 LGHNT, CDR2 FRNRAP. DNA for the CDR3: TGTGCTAGTGGTCTACCCCCAGGGGCGCCTGAAGCTTTCTTT. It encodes CASGLPPGAPEAFF.